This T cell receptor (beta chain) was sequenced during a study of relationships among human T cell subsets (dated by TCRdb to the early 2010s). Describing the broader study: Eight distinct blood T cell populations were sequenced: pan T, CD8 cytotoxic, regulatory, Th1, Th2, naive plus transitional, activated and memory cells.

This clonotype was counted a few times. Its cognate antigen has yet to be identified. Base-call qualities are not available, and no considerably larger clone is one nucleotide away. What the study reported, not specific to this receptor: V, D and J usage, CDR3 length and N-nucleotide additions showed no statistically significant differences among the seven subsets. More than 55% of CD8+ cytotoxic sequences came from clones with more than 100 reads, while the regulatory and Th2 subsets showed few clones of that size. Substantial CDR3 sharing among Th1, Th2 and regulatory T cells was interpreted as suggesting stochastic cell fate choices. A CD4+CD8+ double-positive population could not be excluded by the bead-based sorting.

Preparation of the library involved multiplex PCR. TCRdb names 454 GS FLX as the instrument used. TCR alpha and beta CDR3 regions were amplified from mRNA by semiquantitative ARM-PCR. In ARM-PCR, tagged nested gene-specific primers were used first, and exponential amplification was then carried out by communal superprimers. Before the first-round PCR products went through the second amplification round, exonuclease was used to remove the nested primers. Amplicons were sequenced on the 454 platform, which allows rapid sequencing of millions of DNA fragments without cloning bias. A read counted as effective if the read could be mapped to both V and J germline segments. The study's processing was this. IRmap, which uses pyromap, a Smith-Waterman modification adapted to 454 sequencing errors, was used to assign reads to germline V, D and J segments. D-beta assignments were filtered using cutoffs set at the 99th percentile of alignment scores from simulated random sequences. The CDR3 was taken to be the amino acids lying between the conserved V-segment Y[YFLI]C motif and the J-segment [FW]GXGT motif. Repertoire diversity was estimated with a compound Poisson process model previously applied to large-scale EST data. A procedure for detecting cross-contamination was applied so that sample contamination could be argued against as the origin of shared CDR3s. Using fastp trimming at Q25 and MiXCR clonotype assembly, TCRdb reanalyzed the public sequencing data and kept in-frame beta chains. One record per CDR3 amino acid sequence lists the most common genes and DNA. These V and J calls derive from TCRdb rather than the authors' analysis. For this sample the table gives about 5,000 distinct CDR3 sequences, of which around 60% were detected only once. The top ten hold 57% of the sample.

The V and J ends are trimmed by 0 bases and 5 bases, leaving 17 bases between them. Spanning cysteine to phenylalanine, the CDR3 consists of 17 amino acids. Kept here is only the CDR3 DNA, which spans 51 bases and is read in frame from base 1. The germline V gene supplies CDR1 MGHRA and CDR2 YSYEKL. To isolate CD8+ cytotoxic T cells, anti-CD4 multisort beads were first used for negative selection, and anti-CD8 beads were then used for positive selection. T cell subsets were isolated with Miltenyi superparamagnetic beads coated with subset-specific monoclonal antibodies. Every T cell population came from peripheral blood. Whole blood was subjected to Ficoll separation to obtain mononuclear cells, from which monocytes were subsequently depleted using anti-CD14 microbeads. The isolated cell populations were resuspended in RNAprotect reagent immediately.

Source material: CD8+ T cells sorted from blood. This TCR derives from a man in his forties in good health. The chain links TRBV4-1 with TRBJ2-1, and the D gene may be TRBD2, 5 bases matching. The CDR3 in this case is CASSQDLGIIPNNEQFF. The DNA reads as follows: TGCGCCAGCAGCCAAGATCTCGGGATTATTCCGAACAATGAGCAGTTCTTC.